The 30 T cell receptor beta chains below all came from one sample that was sequenced in a study of post-analysis software for immune sequencing data. Antigens of these TCRs are unknown. The library was made from cDNA and included unique molecular identifiers. TCRdb re-derived calls from the PCR reads in MiXCR, one entry per CDR3 protein. The sample lists over 700,000 distinct CDR3 sequences, around 27% seen once, with approximately 0.55% in the top ten. Points from the study as a whole: Compared with controls, patients had more of roughly five TRBV segments, including TRBV5-6, TRBV5-1 and TRBV20-1.

Sequencing was performed on blood. The receptors originated from a girl aged 10-17 years with multiple sclerosis.

The chain carries TRBV15 and TRBJ1-4; D might be TRBD1 (5 bases). The CDR3 is 14 amino acids. Looked up from germline, CDR1 is LNHNV and CDR2 is YYDKDF (reference sequence). With 0 bases removed from V and 7 bases from J, the gap between germline ends came to 9 bases. The CDR3 is CATSRDAGSEKLFF. Here the CDR3 DNA reads TGTGCCACCAGCAGAGATGCAGGGAGTGAAAAACTGTTTTTT.

This clonotype has ten or more counts. The rearrangement joins TRBV6-2 or TRBV6-3 to TRBJ2-7; D remains unclear. The CDR3 sequence is 13 residues long. The V and J ends lost 6 bases and 0 bases respectively, with 9 bases between them. Looked up from germline, CDR1 is MNHEY and CDR2 is SVGEGT. CDR3 protein: CASSQTASYEQYF. The CDR3 coding sequence is TGTGCCAGCAGCCAAACGGCCTCCTACGAGCAGTACTTC.

The table lists this clonotype with many counts. CDR3 DNA sequence: TGCAGTGCTAGAGATGGCAGGGGCCTGTTAGGTGAGCAGTTCTTC. It is translated as CSARDGRGLLGEQFF. The chain recombines TRBV20-1 with TRBJ2-1; TRBD1 is a possible D gene (6 bases). Germline CDR1 is DFQATT and CDR2 is SNEGSKA (reference sequence). The CDR3 consists of 15 residues. V gave up 0 bases and J gave up 9 bases, with 18 bases separating them.

This clonotype came up a few times. The junction shows a germline mismatch at one end, possibly a read error. The V gene is TRBV7-2, the J gene TRBJ1-5; D gene ambiguous. The CDR3 runs 14 residues. Germline V gene lookup returns CDR1 SGHTA and CDR2 FQGNSA. The CDR3: CVSSPVTSNQPQHF. The CDR3 DNA reads as TGTGTCAGCAGTCCCGTAACCAGCAATCAGCCCCAGCATTTT.

The chain employs TRBV12-3 or TRBV12-4 and TRBJ2-6; D tentatively fits TRBD1 or TRBD2 (6 bases each). The CDR3 length is 18 residues. Trimming cost V 4 bases and J 2 bases, with 18 bases left between them. Written as DNA, the CDR3 is TGTGCCAGCAGTTCTAGGGTAGGGGGGAGTGCTGGGGCCAACGTCCTGACTTTC. Translation: CASSSRVGGSAGANVLTF.

A few counts support this clonotype. This chain joins TRBV29-1 and TRBJ1-2; TRBD1 might be the D (6 bases). V was clipped by 7 bases and J by 5 bases, with 14 bases between them. Germline values: CDR1 SQVTM, CDR2 ANQGSEA. This CDR3 has 12 residues. The chain's CDR3 is CSAHGQYYGYTF. DNA for the CDR3: TGCAGCGCCCACGGACAGTATTATGGCTACACCTTC.

This clonotype came up a few times. The chain links TRBV25-1 to TRBJ1-2, with D tentatively TRBD1 (5 bases). Germline CDR1 and CDR2: MGHDK and SYGVNS. Trimming stripped 0 bases from V and 5 bases from J, with 10 bases between. The CDR3 loop spans 14 amino acids. CDR3 amino acids: CASSEYGDWYGYTF. CDR3 DNA sequence: TGTGCCAGCAGTGAATACGGGGACTGGTATGGCTACACCTTC.

This clonotype was found many times. V gene TRBV15 combines with J gene TRBJ1-2; the D is unclear. From germline, CDR1 is LNHNV and CDR2 YYDKDF (reference sequence). Trimming took off 1 base at V and 2 bases at J, with 5 bases between the two ends. CDR3 size: 13 residues. CDR3 loop: CATSRVLNYGYTF. The DNA for the CDR3 is TGTGCCACCAGCAGAGTCTTGAACTATGGCTACACCTTC.

The rearrangement links TRBV12-3 or TRBV12-4 to TRBJ2-7, with 9 bases identical to TRBD2. CDR3 length equals 16 residues. Trimming removed 3 bases from V and 2 bases from J; junction bases left unmatched: 8. The CDR3 DNA reads as TGTGCCAGCAGTTTTAGACTAGCGGAAAACCCCTACGAGCAGTACTTC. Protein product: CASSFRLAENPYEQYF.

This clonotype was seen only a few times. This chain connects TRBV7-6 to TRBJ2-1; 13 bases match TRBD2. CDR1 is SGHVS, CDR2 FNYEAQ, per germline. Trimming took 4 bases from V and 7 from J; bases not matched to a gene: 4. CDR3 length: 15 residues. CDR3 sequence (DNA): TGTGCCAGCAGCTACACTAGCGGGAGGGAGAATGAGCAGTTCTTC. Its translation is CASSYTSGRENEQFF.

This clonotype occurred a few times. This chain uses TRBV6-6 with TRBJ2-7, with a tentative D call TRBD1 (6 bases). CDR1 MNHNY and CDR2 SVGAGI come from the germline V gene (reference sequence). The CDR3 length is 15 residues. V shed 0 bases and J shed 3 bases, with 12 bases lying between them. In DNA, the CDR3 is TGTGCCAGCAGTTACTCGCCGGGACACCTCTACGAGCAGTACTTC. As protein: CASSYSPGHLYEQYF.

The V call is TRBV12-3 or TRBV12-4, the J call TRBJ2-1; no reliable D call. Trimming took 5 bases from V and 7 from J, leaving 15 bases between them. This CDR3 has 14 residues. CDR3 residues: CASSISTQGNEQFF. The CDR3 DNA sequence: TGTGCCAGCAGTATCTCCACCCAAGGGAATGAGCAGTTCTTC.

CDR3 sequence (DNA): TGTGCCAGCAGGCGGAATAGGGACAACTATGGCTACACCTTC. Amino acids: CASRRNRDNYGYTF. This chain connects TRBV6-1 to TRBJ1-2; TRBD1 is a possible D gene (5 bases). This CDR3 is built from 14 residues. V dropped 6 bases and J dropped 2 bases, with 13 bases sitting between them. Germline CDR1 is MNHNS and CDR2 is SASEGT.

The rearrangement links TRBV29-1 to TRBJ2-1, with 15 nucleotides matching TRBD2. J gave up 0 bases and V 6 bases, and 6 bases lay outside the gene matches. Germline lookup yields CDR1 SQVTM and CDR2 ANQGSEA. CDR3 length: 17 residues. The CDR3 loop reads CSVVGLAGGVSYNEQFF. For the CDR3, the DNA is TGCAGCGTCGTCGGACTAGCGGGAGGGGTCTCCTACAATGAGCAGTTCTTC.

Note on this clonotype: With a much larger clone just one base away, this may be a read error. This chain uses TRBV3-1 with TRBJ1-2; tentative D call: TRBD1 (5 bases). Germline CDR1 reads LGHDT; CDR2 reads YNNKEL (reference sequence). This CDR3 is 12 amino acids long. CDR3 sequence (DNA): TGTACCAGCAGTCAGACAGTCTATGGCTACACCTTC. It specifies CTSSQTVYGYTF.

This clonotype has only a few counts. This chain links TRBV28 with TRBJ2-7; weak D call: TRBD2 (6 bases). This CDR3 contains 15 residues. Trimming removed 5 bases at V and 4 bases at J, with 18 bases between. Germline loops: CDR1 MDHEN, CDR2 SYDVKM. CDR3 DNA sequence: TGTGCCAGCAGTGGGGAACCATTCCGGGAGTACGAGCAGTACTTC. It specifies CASSGEPFREYEQYF.

The chain combines TRBV5-1 with TRBJ2-1; D may be TRBD1 or TRBD2 (6 bases each). The J call is in doubt because the DNA end fits TRBJ2-7 better. The CDR3 spans 16 residues. The germline V gene encodes CDR1 SGHRS and CDR2 YFSETQ. In DNA, the CDR3 is TGCGCCAGCAGCTTGGGTCGGGGGCGCAAACTCAATGAGCAGTACTTC. It yields the protein CASSLGRGRKLNEQYF.

This clonotype was found many times. This sequence joins TRBV7-2 and TRBJ2-5; 8 bases line up with TRBD2. Trimming took 5 bases from V and 0 from J; bases not matched to a gene: 14. This CDR3 region has 18 residues. The germline V gene has CDR1 SGHTA and CDR2 FQGNSA. The CDR3 DNA reads as TGTGCCAGCAGCCCAAGCTTCTGGAGCGGGGGCCACCAAGAGACCCAGTACTTC. Its translation is CASSPSFWSGGHQETQYF.

This clonotype has at least ten counts. This rearrangement joins TRBV9 to TRBJ2-5, with TRBD1 identical over 10 bases. The trim removed 0 bases at V and 5 bases at J, leaving 4 bases unmatched. This CDR3 has 15 residues. Germline V gene sequence: CDR1 SGDLS, CDR2 YYNGEE. Here the CDR3 DNA reads TGTGCCAGCAGCGTAGAGGACAGGGGGAGGGAGACCCAGTACTTC. Protein sequence: CASSVEDRGRETQYF.

V gene TRBV12-3 or TRBV12-4 combines with J gene TRBJ1-5; 7 positions agree with TRBD1. The CDR3 spans 15 residues. Trimming cost V 3 bases and J 2 bases; bases outside gene matches: 4. CDR3 DNA sequence: TGTGCCAGCAGTTTCAGCACAGGGGGCAATCAGCCCCAGCATTTT. Protein product: CASSFSTGGNQPQHF.

This clonotype was seen a single time. V is TRBV6-2 or TRBV6-3 and J is TRBJ2-7; 9 bases align to TRBD2. V dropped 4 bases and J dropped 1; count of bases not matched to a gene: 8. Germline V gene sequence: CDR1 MNHEY, CDR2 SVGEGT. This CDR3 spans 16 amino acids. Here the CDR3 DNA reads TGTGCCAGCAGTTCCAGCAGCGGGAGGAGGTCCTACGAGCAGTACTTC. This codes for CASSSSSGRRSYEQYF.

The V call is TRBV20-1, the J call TRBJ2-3; the D is unclear. The CDR3 length is 14 residues. The ends were cut back, 0 bases at V and 4 bases at J, with 11 bases in the middle. Germline CDR1 and CDR2: DFQATT and SNEGSKA (reference sequence). CDR3 amino acids: CSARDFLAPDTQYF. DNA of the CDR3: TGCAGTGCTAGAGATTTTTTAGCACCAGATACGCAGTATTTT.

This clonotype has only a few counts. The rearrangement joins TRBV6-5 to TRBJ2-5, with D possibly being TRBD1 (5 bases). Germline loops: CDR1 MNHEY, CDR2 SVGAGI. The CDR3 is 17 amino acids. V lost 6 bases and J 0 bases, leaving 20 bases between the germline ends. The CDR3 spells CASRSPERQTHQETQYF. DNA for the CDR3: TGTGCCAGCAGGTCACCCGAGAGACAGACACACCAAGAGACCCAGTACTTC.

This chain connects TRBV7-9 to TRBJ2-3, with 10 bases fitting TRBD2. This CDR3 is built from 19 residues. The junction had 14 bases not matched to a gene; V was cut back by 2 bases and J by 3 bases. Germline CDR1 reads SEHNR; CDR2 reads FQNEAQ (reference sequence). CDR3 DNA sequence: TGTGCCAGCAGCTTAAGGACTAGCGGCATCCCCTGGGAAACAGATACGCAGTATTTT. This translates into CASSLRTSGIPWETDTQYF.

This clonotype was seen more than once but under ten times. The V call is TRBV12-3 or TRBV12-4, the J call TRBJ2-1; no definite D call. V lost 0 bases to trimming and J lost 7 bases, with 7 bases between them. The CDR3 sequence is 13 residues long. CDR3 DNA sequence: TGTGCCAGCAGTTTAGCGCCTAGAAATGAGCAGTTCTTC. As protein: CASSLAPRNEQFF.

This rearrangement joins TRBV28 to TRBJ2-3, with D unclear. V lost 8 bases and J lost 9, with 12 bases in between. The germline gives CDR1 MDHEN, CDR2 SYDVKM. The CDR3 consists of 11 residues. The CDR3 DNA follows: TGTGCCAGCGGCGTATCGTGGACGCAGTATTTT. Amino acid sequence: CASGVSWTQYF.

The chain links TRBV2 to TRBJ2-5; 9 positions match TRBD1. Trimming took 7 bases from V and 4 from J; bases not matched to a gene: 4. This CDR3 comprises 13 residues. Germline V lookup: CDR1 SNHLY, CDR2 FYNNEI. The CDR3: CASNIQGAETQYF. CDR3 DNA: TGTGCCAGCAATATACAGGGGGCAGAGACCCAGTACTTC.

This clonotype was counted many times. This chain links TRBV12-3 or TRBV12-4 with TRBJ2-7; D not certain. Trimming removed 5 bases from V and 5 bases from J, with 10 bases in between. CDR3 length: 12 amino acids. The CDR3 DNA follows: TGTGCCAGCAGTGATGAAGTCCACGAGCAGTACTTC. This sequence encodes CASSDEVHEQYF.

The chain combines TRBV5-1 with TRBJ2-7, with 8 bases lining up with TRBD2. This CDR3 contains 15 residues. CDR1 is SGHRS and CDR2 is YFSETQ in the germline V gene. V dropped 2 bases and J dropped 4; count of bases not matched to a gene: 8. DNA of the CDR3: TGCGCCAGCAGCTTCCTCGGATTAGCGGGGTACGAGCAGTACTTC. This codes for CASSFLGLAGYEQYF.

This sequence joins TRBV7-2 and TRBJ1-5; D perhaps matches TRBD1 (5 bases). Germline CDR1 SGHTA, CDR2 FQGNSA. The CDR3 runs to 12 residues. Deletions cut 3 bases from V and 6 bases from J, with 6 bases between. The CDR3 nucleotides are TGTGCCAGCAGCTTTCAGGGTCAGCCCCAGCATTTT. Translation gives CASSFQGQPQHF.